Below, 32 T cell receptor beta chains from the same sample are listed, as sequenced in a study of identical twins. TCRdb ran MiXCR on the 5' RACE reads and lists one entry per CDR3 protein. The sample contains about 690,000 distinct CDR3 sequences, roughly 6.2% of which appear only once. Sequences were obtained from naive T cells sorted from blood. Receptors were obtained from a man aged 18 to 29 in good health.

The chain couples TRBV20-1 to TRBJ2-6; D not certain. Trimming pared 0 bases from V and 4 bases from J, leaving 10 bases between. The CDR3 has 15 amino acids. Germline CDR1 and CDR2: DFQATT and SNEGSKA (reference sequence). The CDR3: CSARDTRAGANVLTF. The CDR3 DNA reads as TGCAGTGCTAGAGATACCAGAGCGGGGGCCAACGTCCTGACTTTC.

This clonotype was seen only a few times. This sequence joins TRBV20-1 and TRBJ2-7; a weak D match, TRBD2 (6 bases). The CDR3 has 14 amino acids. Germline assignment: CDR1 DFQATT and CDR2 SNEGSKA (reference sequence). V gave up 5 bases and J gave up 7 bases, with 21 bases separating them. Here the CDR3 DNA reads TGCAGTGCTTCCCTCCCCCGGGGAGGACTGGAGCAGTACTTC. Translating gives CSASLPRGGLEQYF.

This clonotype came up many times. The chain combines TRBV6-1 with TRBJ1-1; the D gene is possibly TRBD1 (6 bases). Trimming cost V 6 bases and J 5 bases, with 19 bases left between them. CDR3 length: 15 amino acids. The germline CDR1 and CDR2 sequences are MNHNS and SASEGT. DNA for the CDR3: TGTGCCAGCAGGGGACGGACAGTGAGTGATACTGAAGCTTTCTTT. This encodes CASRGRTVSDTEAFF.

The J gene is TRBJ2-2, the V gene TRBV24-1; 9 positions match TRBD2. This CDR3 has 19 amino acids. Trimming took 4 bases from V and 1 from J; bases not matched to a gene: 12. Germline V gene lookup returns CDR1 KGHDR and CDR2 SFDVKD. CDR3 protein: CATSDPLGGRVWNTGELFF. The CDR3 DNA reads TGTGCCACCAGTGACCCCCTCGGCGGGAGGGTTTGGAACACCGGGGAGCTGTTTTTT.

This clonotype was seen a single time. The junction departs from the called germline gene at one end, perhaps through a read error. The chain has TRBV7-9 and TRBJ1-2; perhaps TRBD1 as D (6 bases). Germline CDR1 SEHNR, CDR2 FQNEAQ (reference sequence). The CDR3 has 14 amino acids. DNA for the CDR3: TGTGCCAACAGCTTAGGCCAGGGGAACTATGGCTACACCTTC. Amino acid sequence: CANSLGQGNYGYTF.

This clonotype was recorded at least ten times. The chain is built from TRBV4-3 and TRBJ2-7; TRBD1 is a possible D gene (5 bases). Trimming removed 0 bases at V and 4 bases at J, with 13 bases between. Germline loops: CDR1 LGHNA, CDR2 YSLEER. The CDR3 contains 15 residues. The CDR3 DNA is TGCGCCAGCAGCCAAGACGGGCAGGGTCCGTACGAGCAGTACTTC. As protein: CASSQDGQGPYEQYF.

This clonotype was seen ten or more times. This sequence joins TRBV27 and TRBJ2-5, with D uncertain. The CDR3 loop spans 10 amino acids. Germline CDR1 and CDR2: MNHEY and SMNVEV (reference sequence). V was clipped by 7 bases and J by 6 bases, with 6 bases between them. The CDR3 DNA follows: TGTGCCAGCATAAGCAAGACCCAGTACTTC. Translating gives CASISKTQYF.

The chain combines TRBV4-3 with TRBJ2-2; 13 bases line up with TRBD2. This CDR3 comprises 16 residues. The germline gives CDR1 LGHNA, CDR2 YSLEER. Germline trimming cut 0 bases from V and 6 bases from J; bases unmatched to any gene: 1. CDR3 DNA: TGCGCCAGCAGCCAAGATGGACTAGCGGGAGCCGGGGAGCTGTTTTTT. The encoded protein is CASSQDGLAGAGELFF.

The chain joins TRBV6-1 to TRBJ2-5; the D is unclear. The CDR3 is 13 residues long. The V end was cut by 11 bases, the J end by 5 bases, with 18 bases between. Germline CDR1 reads MNHNS; CDR2 reads SASEGT. As DNA, the CDR3 is TGTGCCTCCACGGCAAGAGCCGGGGAGACCCAGTACTTC. Protein product: CASTARAGETQYF.

This clonotype was seen repeatedly, ten times or more. V is TRBV6-1 and J is TRBJ2-5, with D uncertain. The CDR3 spans 13 residues. Between the trimmed V and J ends, which lost 7 bases and 3 bases, there was a span of 12 bases. Per the germline V gene, CDR1 is MNHNS and CDR2 is SASEGT. CDR3 region: CASIVSSKETQYF. CDR3 nucleotides: TGTGCCAGCATAGTTAGCAGTAAAGAGACCCAGTACTTC.

There are a few counts of this clonotype. For the CDR3, the DNA is TGTGCCAGCAGCTTAGCCCGGGGACCGGATTACGAGCAGTACTTC. Protein sequence: CASSLARGPDYEQYF. The chain uses TRBV7-7 and TRBJ2-7; D assignment may be TRBD1 or TRBD2 (5 bases each). Trimming took off 0 bases at V and 4 bases at J, with 13 bases between the two ends. CDR1 is SSHAT and CDR2 is FNYEAQ in the germline V gene (reference sequence). The CDR3 has 15 residues.

This clonotype was picked up a small number of times. This chain joins TRBV7-9 and TRBJ2-5, with 10 positions matching TRBD1. The CDR3 consists of 16 residues. Germline V CDR1 and CDR2: SEHNR, FQNEAQ (reference sequence). Losses at the gene ends were 2 bases for V and 4 bases for J; bases not matched to a gene: 7. The CDR3 region has the DNA TGTGCCAGCAGCTTACCGGGACAGGGGACCGGAGAGACCCAGTACTTC. It translates to CASSLPGQGTGETQYF. Looking up the rest from reference TRBV7-9 and TRBJ2-5 gives the full variable domain: DTGVSQNPRHKITKRGQNVTFRCDPISEHNRLYWYRQTLGQGPEFLTYFQNEAQLEKSRLLSDRFSAERPKGSFSTLEIQRTEQGDSAMYLCASSLPGQGTGETQYFGPGTRLLVL.

This chain links TRBV20-1 with TRBJ1-1; D is possibly TRBD1 (5 bases). The CDR3 length is 14 residues. The V end lost 7 bases, the J end lost 1 base, and 16 bases lay between the germline ends. Germline lookup yields CDR1 DFQATT and CDR2 SNEGSKA (reference sequence). The CDR3 sequence is CSVPAWGENTEAFF. The CDR3, as DNA: TGCAGTGTCCCGGCCTGGGGGGAGAACACTGAAGCTTTCTTT.

This clonotype has just a few counts. This chain links TRBV7-2 with TRBJ2-2, with D hard to call. The ends were cut back, 4 bases at V and 2 bases at J, with 5 bases in the middle. The CDR3 runs to 13 residues. Per the germline V gene, CDR1 is SGHTA and CDR2 is FQGNSA. CDR3 region: CASSWPNTGELFF. For the CDR3, the DNA is TGTGCCAGCAGCTGGCCAAACACCGGGGAGCTGTTTTTT.

This clonotype showed up just a few times. The gene calls are TRBV11-2 and TRBJ1-1; D is ambiguous. The CDR3 runs to 14 residues. The germline V gene has CDR1 SGHAT and CDR2 FQNNGV. V shed 5 bases and J shed 6 bases, with 16 bases lying between them. The DNA of the CDR3 is TGTGCCAGCAGCCTTCAAGGGCACTTTGCTGAAGCTTTCTTT. This translates into CASSLQGHFAEAFF.

This clonotype was seen a handful of times. V usage is TRBV28 and J usage is TRBJ2-5; 10 bases line up with TRBD1. The CDR3 is 15 amino acids. CDR1 and CDR2 from the germline V gene are MDHEN and SYDVKM. J lost 5 bases, V lost 6 bases, and 9 bases had no gene match. The CDR3 nucleotides are TGTGCCAGCAGGCCAGGGACAGGGGCTGCGGAGACCCAGTACTTC. It translates to CASRPGTGAAETQYF.

There are many counts of this clonotype. The chain combines TRBV11-3 with TRBJ2-1, with D perhaps matching TRBD1 (5 bases). The CDR3 length is 16 residues. Germline CDR1 is SGHNT and CDR2 is YENEEA. V dropped 5 bases and J dropped 5 bases, with 19 bases sitting between them. CDR3 nucleotides: TGTGCCAGCAGCCCGCCCCGTCAGGGCGGCAACAATGAGCAGTTCTTC. As protein: CASSPPRQGGNNEQFF.

The chain is built from TRBV19 and TRBJ2-7, with a tentative D call TRBD2 (5 bases). The CDR3 spans 14 residues. Germline CDR1 is LNHDA and CDR2 is SQIVND (reference sequence). Trimming took off 5 bases at V and 1 base at J, with 12 bases between the two ends. The CDR3 loop is CASSAPGRSYEQYF. CDR3 DNA sequence: TGTGCCAGTAGTGCCCCGGGAAGGTCCTACGAGCAGTACTTC.

Only a few counts were recorded for this clonotype. The rearrangement uses TRBV7-9 and TRBJ1-2, with unresolved D. Germline CDR1 SEHNR, CDR2 FQNEAQ (reference sequence). This CDR3 comprises 15 residues. With 5 bases removed from V and 4 bases from J, the gap between germline ends came to 17 bases. The CDR3 DNA is TGTGCCAGCAGCCAACCGACAAAATGGGGCTATGGCTACACCTTC. Amino acids: CASSQPTKWGYGYTF.

This clonotype showed up just a few times. The rearrangement joins TRBV27 to TRBJ1-2; no firm D call. This CDR3 contains 16 residues. Looked up from germline, CDR1 is MNHEY and CDR2 is SMNVEV (reference sequence). The V end was cut by 4 bases, the J end by 4 bases, with 19 bases between. The CDR3 loop reads CASSSVPVRSGYGYTF. The CDR3 DNA is TGTGCCAGCAGTTCGGTTCCGGTTCGGTCCGGCTATGGCTACACCTTC.

The V gene is TRBV20-1, the J gene TRBJ2-1, with TRBD2 identical over 7 bases. J lost 3 bases, V lost 6 bases, and 11 bases had no gene match. This CDR3 has 15 residues. CDR1 and CDR2 from the germline V gene are DFQATT and SNEGSKA (reference sequence). The CDR3 sequence: CSALQAGTVYNEQFF. Written as DNA, the CDR3 is TGCAGTGCGCTACAAGCGGGAACGGTCTACAATGAGCAGTTCTTC.

V usage is TRBV4-3 and J usage is TRBJ2-2; 9 nucleotides agree with TRBD1. Germline CDR1 is LGHNA and CDR2 is YSLEER. The CDR3 is 17 residues long. The junction had 6 bases not matched to a gene; V was cut back by 0 bases and J by 4 bases. For the CDR3, the DNA is TGCGCCAGCAGCCAAGATCTGGGACAGGGACCCACCGGGGAGCTGTTTTTT. Residues: CASSQDLGQGPTGELFF.

There are many counts of this clonotype. The genes are TRBV20-1 and TRBJ2-3; D may match TRBD1 or TRBD2 (5 bases each). The CDR3 extends over 14 amino acids. Germline CDR1 DFQATT, CDR2 SNEGSKA (reference sequence). The V gene lost 1 base and the J gene lost 2 bases, with 10 bases spanning the gap. The CDR3 DNA reads TGCAGTGCTAGAGTAAGGGGAGTCACAGATACGCAGTATTTT. This encodes CSARVRGVTDTQYF.

A word on this clonotype: The junction departs from the called germline gene at one end, perhaps through a read error. This chain joins TRBV6-2 or TRBV6-3 and TRBJ2-5; the D gene is possibly TRBD1 (6 bases). Per the germline V gene, CDR1 is MNHEY and CDR2 is SVGEGT. The CDR3 consists of 15 residues. CDR3 DNA: TGTGCCAGCAGTGACTCGGGACCACTAGGGGGGACCCAGTACTTC. Protein: CASSDSGPLGGTQYF.

The chain joins TRBV30 to TRBJ2-1; 8 bases agree with TRBD2. There are 14 residues in the CDR3. Germline V gene sequence: CDR1 GTSNPN, CDR2 SVGIG (reference sequence). V lost 1 base and J lost 16; bases outside the gene matches: 15. As DNA, the CDR3 is TGTGCCTGGAGTGCGGATTCCGGGAGGGTCCTCGCCTTCTTC. Its translation: CAWSADSGRVLAFF.

This clonotype was seen at least ten times. The chain carries TRBV29-1 and TRBJ2-1; no definite D call. Germline CDR1 is SQVTM and CDR2 is ANQGSEA. The CDR3 contains 14 residues. V shed 6 bases and J shed 1 base, with 13 bases lying between them. In nucleotides, the CDR3 is TGCAGCGTCCCGAGGCCGGAATCCTACAATGAGCAGTTCTTC. Amino acids: CSVPRPESYNEQFF.

Ten or more counts support this clonotype. The chain couples TRBV5-6 to TRBJ1-4; possibly TRBD1 for D (6 bases). Germline V gene sequence: CDR1 SGHDT, CDR2 YYEEEE. With 0 bases removed from V and 3 bases from J, the gap between germline ends came to 21 bases. This CDR3 comprises 19 residues. The CDR3 DNA is TGTGCCAGCAGCTTGGAGACTCGTCAGGGGTTGCGTTCTAATGAAAAACTGTTTTTT. Protein sequence: CASSLETRQGLRSNEKLFF.

The chain links TRBV14 to TRBJ2-1; no clear D. V gave up 2 bases and J gave up 6 bases, with 14 bases separating them. CDR3 size: 15 residues. Germline values: CDR1 SGHDN, CDR2 FVKESK. CDR3 coding DNA: TGTGCCAGCAGCCAAAGTCTAGAACGTGCCAATGAGCAGTTCTTC. Translation gives CASSQSLERANEQFF.

The J gene is TRBJ2-7, the V gene TRBV12-3 or TRBV12-4; D may match TRBD1 or TRBD2 (5 bases each). Trimming left V 5 bases short and J 2 bases short, with 13 bases between. This CDR3 is 14 amino acids long. The CDR3 is CASSRAGTTYEQYF. CDR3 in DNA: TGTGCCAGCAGTCGCGCCGGGACCACCTACGAGCAGTACTTC.

This clonotype was recorded many times. V gene TRBV6-1 combines with J gene TRBJ1-1, with a possible D match to TRBD1 (6 bases). The CDR3 is 13 amino acids. V lost 8 bases, J lost 8 bases, and 18 bases lay in between. Germline-derived CDR1 and CDR2 are MNHNS and SASEGT. CDR3 region: CASHLNTGTEAFF. The CDR3 bases are TGTGCCAGCCACCTCAACACGGGGACAGAAGCTTTCTTT.

The chain combines TRBV20-1 with TRBJ2-7; the D is unclear. The V end was cut by 3 bases, the J end by 5 bases, with 14 bases between. CDR3 length: 13 residues. CDR1 and CDR2 from the germline V gene are DFQATT and SNEGSKA (reference sequence). The DNA for the CDR3 is TGCAGTGCTAGTTTGCCCGACCCCCACGAGCAGTACTTC. As protein: CSASLPDPHEQYF.

This clonotype was recorded many times. The rearrangement joins TRBV27 to TRBJ2-1, with TRBD1 matching 7 bases. Germline V gives CDR1 MNHEY, CDR2 SMNVEV (reference sequence). Unmatched junction bases numbered 4, after V lost 4 bases and J lost 1 base. This CDR3 has 15 amino acids. CDR3 coding DNA: TGTGCCAGCAGTTCACAGGGGACGTCCTACAATGAGCAGTTCTTC. It translates to CASSSQGTSYNEQFF.